The 32 T cell receptor beta chains below were found in one sample sequenced in a study of shared clonotypes between healthy human individuals. Assay: immunoSEQ multiplex PCR; the TCRdb copy retains only in-frame clones and omits some. This sample has about half a million clones; approximately 80% occur once, and the top ten carry more than 10%. The source material was PBMCs. The source is a middle-aged woman in good health. Some clones in this sample may be carry-over from other donors' samples.

This clone has a handful of counts. The genes are TRBV15 and TRBJ2-7, with 8 bases lining up with TRBD2. CDR1 and CDR2 from the germline V gene are LNHNV and YYDKDF (reference sequence). This CDR3 has 16 residues. Germline trimming cut 1 base from V and 6 bases from J; bases unmatched to any gene: 11. In DNA form, the CDR3 reads TGTGCCACCAGCAGAGGACTAGCGTCCGGTGGAGGCGAGCAGTACTTC. This gives the protein CATSRGLASGGGEQYF.

Here the CDR3 DNA reads TGTGCCAGCAGTTTGGGACAGACGGAGACCCAGTACTTC. Encoded protein: CASSLGQTETQYF. The rearrangement joins TRBV28 to TRBJ2-5; 7 positions match TRBD1. This CDR3 comprises 13 residues. V was clipped by 3 bases and J by 5 bases; unmatched bases: 3. CDR1 MDHEN and CDR2 SYDVKM come from the germline V gene. Combining the CDR3 with reference TRBV28 and TRBJ2-5 gives the whole variable domain DVKVTQSSRYLVKRTGEKVFLECVQDMDHENMFWYRQDPGLGLRLIYFSYDVKMKEKGDIPEGYSVSREKKERFSLILESASTNQTSMYLCASSLGQTETQYFGPGTRLLVL.

This clone was counted between two and nine times. The genes are TRBV18 and TRBJ2-5; perhaps TRBD1 as D (6 bases). V lost 2 bases, J lost 0 bases, and 10 bases lay in between. CDR1 and CDR2 (germline): KGHSH, LQKENI. This CDR3 contains 15 residues. The CDR3 DNA reads TGTGCCAGCTCACCAGGGGGCTTTAACCAAGAGACCCAGTACTTC. Its translation is CASSPGGFNQETQYF.

The chain couples TRBV7-9 to TRBJ2-5; 8 nucleotides align to TRBD2. Germline-derived CDR1 and CDR2 are SEHNR and FQNEAQ (reference sequence). The CDR3 is 16 residues long. Trimming cost V 5 bases and J 2 bases; bases outside gene matches: 10. CDR3 sequence reads: CASSQGRGVDQETQYF. As DNA, the CDR3 is TGTGCCAGCAGCCAGGGGCGGGGGGTGGATCAAGAGACCCAGTACTTC.

The gene calls are TRBV5-1 and TRBJ1-4, with D perhaps TRBD1 (5 bases). V was shortened by 1 base and J by 8 bases, with 15 bases between the two germline ends. CDR1 and CDR2 (germline): SGHRS, YFSETQ. The CDR3 contains 15 residues. CDR3 in DNA: TGCGCCAGCAGCTTGTTGGCGACAGCCGGCGAAAAACTGTTTTTT. Translation: CASSLLATAGEKLFF.

The V and J genes are TRBV5-4 and TRBJ1-2; a weak D match, TRBD1 (6 bases). Trimming shortened V by 1 base and J by 7 bases, and 11 bases separated the two germline ends. Germline assignment: CDR1 SGHNT and CDR2 YYREEE (reference sequence). The CDR3 consists of 13 residues. In nucleotides, the CDR3 is TGTGCCAGCAGCTTGAGGGGGTCGGCTGGCTACACCTTC. Translating gives CASSLRGSAGYTF.

This clone was detected once. The V gene is TRBV10-2, the J gene TRBJ2-7, with TRBD2 matching over 13 bases. V dropped 2 bases and J dropped 12; count of bases not matched to a gene: 7. The CDR3 runs to 14 residues. Germline CDR1 WSHSY, CDR2 SAAADI. The CDR3 nucleotides read TGCGCCAGCAGTGAGATCGGACTAGCGGGGGCTGCGTACTTC. Translating gives CASSEIGLAGAAYF.

The chain links TRBV19 to TRBJ2-6; D may be TRBD2 (5 bases). With 7 bases removed from V and 1 base from J, the gap between germline ends came to 14 bases. Germline lookup yields CDR1 LNHDA and CDR2 SQIVND (reference sequence). This CDR3 is built from 16 residues. The CDR3 spells CASNRGFRSGANVLTF. CDR3 nucleotide sequence: TGTGCCAGTAATCGGGGATTTCGGTCTGGGGCCAACGTCCTGACTTTC.

This clone was recorded only once. The rearrangement uses TRBV29-1 and TRBJ2-1, with TRBD2 matching over 11 bases. The germline V gene encodes CDR1 SQVTM and CDR2 ANQGSEA. The CDR3 sequence is 15 residues long. Losses at the gene ends were 6 bases for V and 0 bases for J; bases not matched to a gene: 4. DNA for the CDR3: TGCAGCGTCTGGACTAGCGGGCGCTCCTACAATGAGCAGTTCTTC. Translating it yields CSVWTSGRSYNEQFF.

This chain uses TRBV30 with TRBJ2-7; TRBD1 matches 7 bases. V trimming: 3 bases; J trimming: 2 bases; junction bases outside the gene matches: 7. This CDR3 has 14 amino acids. From germline, CDR1 is GTSNPN and CDR2 SVGIG (reference sequence). CDR3 nucleotide sequence: TGTGCCTGGAGCGCCGGGACAGAAACCTACGAGCAGTACTTC. Its protein product is CAWSAGTETYEQYF.

The chain employs TRBV5-1 and TRBJ2-7; 10 bases agree with TRBD1. Germline CDR1 is SGHRS and CDR2 is YFSETQ. CDR3 length: 15 amino acids. V lost 0 bases to trimming and J lost 3 bases; unmatched junction nucleotides: 3. The CDR3: CASSLGQGANYEQYF. CDR3 DNA: TGCGCCAGCAGCTTGGGACAGGGGGCGAACTACGAGCAGTACTTC. Drawing the rest from reference TRBV5-1 and TRBJ2-7, the complete variable domain is KAGVTQTPRYLIKTRGQQVTLSCSPISGHRSVSWYQQTPGQGLQFLFEYFSETQRNKGNFPGRFSGRQFSNSRSEMNVSTLELGDSALYLCASSLGQGANYEQYFGPGTRLTVT.

This clone occurred once. The chain uses TRBV27 and TRBJ2-1, with 9 bases lining up with TRBD2. Trimming took 8 bases from V and 0 from J; bases not matched to a gene: 2. Germline V gives CDR1 MNHEY, CDR2 SMNVEV (reference sequence). CDR3 length: 14 residues. As DNA, the CDR3 is TGTGCCAGCGGTAGCGGGAGCTCCTACAATGAGCAGTTCTTC. Its translation: CASGSGSSYNEQFF.

This clone appeared once. The V gene is TRBV2, the J gene TRBJ2-5, with D unresolved. The germline V and J ends were trimmed by 7 bases and 3 bases, with 9 bases remaining between them. This CDR3 has 12 amino acids. The germline gives CDR1 SNHLY, CDR2 FYNNEI. CDR3 in amino acids: CASKQYKETQYF. CDR3 DNA sequence: TGTGCCAGCAAACAGTACAAAGAGACCCAGTACTTC.

The count of this clone is one. V gene TRBV10-2 combines with J gene TRBJ2-5, with TRBD1 identical over 8 bases. The DNA end lines up better with TRBJ2-7; the J call may be wrong. This CDR3 contains 15 residues. CDR1 is WSHSY and CDR2 is SAAADI in the germline V gene. The CDR3 protein is CASSLVGQGHYEQYF. The DNA of the CDR3 is TGCGCCAGCAGTCTCGTCGGACAGGGACACTACGAGCAGTACTTC.

To note about this clone: This may be a read error, as it is one base from a much larger clone. The chain combines TRBV11-2 with TRBJ1-1; D might be TRBD1 (5 bases). The CDR3 loop spans 13 amino acids. Per the germline V gene, CDR1 is SGHAT and CDR2 is FQNNGV. The V gene lost 5 bases and the J gene lost 0 bases, with 7 bases spanning the gap. The CDR3 bases are TGTGCCAGCAGCCAAGGGGTGAACACTGAAGCTTTCTTT. Protein sequence: CASSQGVNTEAFF.

The chain combines TRBV7-2 with TRBJ1-1; 9 bases line up with TRBD1. This CDR3 region has 15 residues. Germline assignment: CDR1 SGHTA and CDR2 FQGNSA. Losses at the gene ends were 3 bases for V and 4 bases for J; bases not matched to a gene: 6. CDR3 in DNA: TGTGCCAGCAGCTTTGGGGACAGGGTTGGCACTGAAGCTTTCTTT. It codes for CASSFGDRVGTEAFF.

For this clone: A far larger clone is one base from this, pointing to a likely read error. The same CDR3 also results from other DNA sequences found in this sample. The rearrangement joins TRBV10-3 to TRBJ1-2; D is uncertain. Germline CDR1 reads ENHRY; CDR2 reads SYGVKD. Trimming removed 2 bases from V and 3 bases from J, with 7 bases in between. This CDR3 comprises 13 residues. CDR3 nucleotides: TGTGCCATCAGTGAGCAAGGCGACTATGGCTACACCTTC. Translating gives CAISEQGDYGYTF.

The V call is TRBV27, the J call TRBJ2-3; D call uncertain. Between the trimmed V and J ends, which lost 7 bases and 2 bases, there was a span of 16 bases. Germline CDR1 reads MNHEY; CDR2 reads SMNVEV (reference sequence). The CDR3 runs to 15 residues. CDR3 protein: CASNIGNTYTDTQYF. In DNA form, the CDR3 reads TGTGCCAGCAACATTGGGAACACCTACACAGATACGCAGTATTTT.

About this clone: A much bigger clone sits one base away, suggesting this may be a read error. Here the CDR3 omits its conserved ending phenylalanine or tryptophan, so a read error is the likely source. The rearrangement uses TRBV5-8 and TRBJ1-2, with 9 bases aligning to TRBD1. The CDR3 is 14 residues long. Germline trimming cut 2 bases from V and 4 bases from J; bases unmatched to any gene: 3. Germline CDR1 is SGHTS and CDR2 is YDEGEE. CDR3 nucleotide sequence: TGTGCCAGCAGCTTAGGGACAGGGAGCTATGGCTACACCTCC. It translates to CASSLGTGSYGYTS.

This clone was seen many times. V usage is TRBV30 and J usage is TRBJ1-3; D not certain. The V gene lost 4 bases and the J gene lost 0 bases, with 7 bases spanning the gap. This CDR3 is 13 amino acids long. CDR1 is GTSNPN and CDR2 is SVGIG in the germline V gene (reference sequence). The chain's CDR3 is CAWKHHSGNTIYF. In nucleotides, the CDR3 is TGTGCCTGGAAGCACCACTCTGGAAACACCATATATTTT.

The chain couples TRBV7-2 to TRBJ2-7; 7 nucleotides agree with TRBD2. Trimming at V came to 2 bases and at J to 2 bases, leaving 3 bases not matched to a gene. The germline V gene has CDR1 SGHTA and CDR2 FQGNSA. The CDR3 consists of 14 residues. In nucleotides, the CDR3 is TGTGCCAGCAGCTTAAGAGGGACTACCTACGAGCAGTACTTC. Translation gives CASSLRGTTYEQYF.

This clone has a count of ten or more. V is TRBV12-1 and J is TRBJ1-5; no check of the table's D call, TRBD1, against the DNA was made. TRBV12-1 counts as a pseudogene. This CDR3 comprises 16 residues. CDR3 nucleotides: TGTGCCAGCAGCGAAACAGGGAACTATAGCAATCAGCCCCAGCATTTT. Protein: CASSETGNYSNQPQHF.

The rearrangement uses TRBV2 and TRBJ2-1, with TRBD2 matching over 9 bases. Germline assignment: CDR1 SNHLY and CDR2 FYNNEI. V was pared by 4 bases and J by 6 bases, with 7 bases of the junction left unmatched. The CDR3 consists of 15 residues. The CDR3 bases are TGTGCCAGCAGTGCGCGTAGCGGGAGCGGCAATGAGCAGTTCTTC. It yields the protein CASSARSGSGNEQFF.

This chain uses TRBV5-4 with TRBJ2-7, with 13 bases identical to TRBD2. The CDR3 length is 19 residues. The V and J ends lost 3 bases and 2 bases, in that order; junction bases with no gene match: 14. Germline loops: CDR1 SGHNT, CDR2 YYREEE (reference sequence). CDR3 nucleotide sequence: TGTGCCAGCAGCTGGGGGGCCGGGACTAGCGGGGAGGGCGCCTACGAGCAGTACTTC. Translated, it gives CASSWGAGTSGEGAYEQYF.

CDR3 residues: CASSFTSGSSGELFF. The CDR3 nucleotides are TGTGCCAGCAGCTTTACTAGCGGGAGTTCCGGGGAGCTGTTTTTT. V and J are TRBV5-5 and TRBJ2-2; 11 positions agree with TRBD2. Unmatched junction bases numbered 3, after V lost 2 bases and J lost 6 bases. Germline V gene sequence: CDR1 SGHKS, CDR2 YYEKEE (reference sequence). The CDR3 runs 15 residues. Drawing the rest from reference TRBV5-5 and TRBJ2-2, the complete variable domain is DAGVTQSPTHLIKTRGQQVTLRCSPISGHKSVSWYQQVLGQGPQFIFQYYEKEERGRGNFPDRFSARQFPNYSSELNVNALLLGDSALYLCASSFTSGSSGELFFGEGSRLTVL.

Only a few counts were recorded for this clone. The rearrangement uses TRBV7-2 and TRBJ2-2; D unclear. Germline V gene data show CDR1 as SGHTA and CDR2 as FQGNSA. The CDR3 loop spans 14 amino acids. The V end lost 4 bases, the J end lost 8 bases, and 14 bases lay between the germline ends. The CDR3 protein is CASSSRTPPGELFF. DNA of the CDR3: TGTGCCAGCAGCTCCCGGACCCCGCCTGGGGAGCTGTTTTTT.

V and J are TRBV4-2 and TRBJ2-1; D is perhaps TRBD2 (5 bases). V lost 0 bases and J 7 bases, leaving 13 bases between the germline ends. The CDR3 length is 15 residues. Looked up from germline, CDR1 is LGHNA and CDR2 is YNFKEQ. The CDR3 region has the DNA TGTGCCAGCAGCCAAGATTTAGCGAGCGGAAATGAGCAGTTCTTC. Translation gives CASSQDLASGNEQFF.

The chain carries TRBV10-3 and TRBJ1-2, with 11 bases aligning to TRBD1. The trim removed 2 bases at V and 7 bases at J, leaving 3 bases unmatched. Germline V lookup: CDR1 ENHRY, CDR2 SYGVKD. This CDR3 region has 14 residues. In nucleotides, the CDR3 is TGTGCCATCAGTGAGGGACAGGGGGCAAGTGGCTACACCTTC. It specifies CAISEGQGASGYTF.

V is TRBV5-1 and J is TRBJ2-1; 11 bases are shared with TRBD1. The CDR3 loop spans 15 amino acids. The germline V gene has CDR1 SGHRS and CDR2 YFSETQ. V lost 4 bases, J lost 5 bases, and 5 bases stayed unmatched. CDR3 nucleotides: TGCGCCAGCAGCCCGGGACAGGGGGGGCACAATGAGCAGTTCTTC. Translated, it gives CASSPGQGGHNEQFF.

This clone has just a few counts. This chain connects TRBV5-1 to TRBJ2-3, with 9 nucleotides matching TRBD1. The V segment lost 5 bases and the J segment 1 base; nucleotides outside the gene matches: 2. The CDR3 loop spans 14 amino acids. Germline loops: CDR1 SGHRS, CDR2 YFSETQ. CDR3 sequence (DNA): TGCGCCAGCAGACAGGGGGCGGGCACAGATACGCAGTATTTT. Residues: CASRQGAGTDTQYF. The full variable domain, completed using reference TRBV5-1 and TRBJ2-3, is KAGVTQTPRYLIKTRGQQVTLSCSPISGHRSVSWYQQTPGQGLQFLFEYFSETQRNKGNFPGRFSGRQFSNSRSEMNVSTLELGDSALYLCASRQGAGTDTQYFGPGTRLTVL.

The rearrangement joins TRBV13 to TRBJ2-2; 9 positions agree with TRBD2. Germline assignment: CDR1 PRHDT and CDR2 FYEKMQ (reference sequence). V dropped 5 bases and J dropped 0; count of bases not matched to a gene: 4. This CDR3 is 16 amino acids long. The CDR3 sequence: CASSVRTSANTGELFF. DNA for the CDR3: TGTGCCAGCAGCGTAAGGACTAGCGCGAACACCGGGGAGCTGTTTTTT.

The rearrangement uses TRBV28 and TRBJ2-1; TRBD2 aligns across 9 bases. This CDR3 comprises 14 residues. Germline loops: CDR1 MDHEN, CDR2 SYDVKM. V was clipped by 8 bases and J by 9 bases; unmatched bases: 11. DNA of the CDR3: TGTGCCAGCCCGCCAGCGGGAGGATACGGTGAGCAGTTCTTC. It specifies CASPPAGGYGEQFF.